These 14 T cell receptor beta chains share one sample of origin, sequenced in a study of T cells in Graves' hyperthyroidism and ophthalmopathy. It was RNA transcripts that yielded the amplified TCR beta CDR3 regions. TCR CDR3 underwent first-round RT-PCR with the HTBI primer set. TCRdb ran MiXCR on the multiplex PCR reads and lists one entry per CDR3 protein. The repertoire holds approximately 740,000 distinct CDR3 sequences, with 11% to 15% as singletons. Sequencing was carried out using blood. The receptor source for this set is a woman younger than 30 with Graves' hyperthyroidism.

This clonotype occurred many times. The chain recombines TRBV2 with TRBJ2-7; D possibly uses TRBD1 or TRBD2 (5 bases each). The CDR3 is 15 amino acids. The ends were cut back, 6 bases at V and 2 bases at J, with 17 bases in the middle. The germline CDR1 and CDR2 sequences are SNHLY and FYNNEI. The CDR3 bases are TGTGCCAGCAGGGAGTATCTAGGGGACCCCTACGAGCAGTACTTC. Translating it yields CASREYLGDPYEQYF.

The chain combines TRBV7-2 with TRBJ2-3, with D perhaps TRBD1 or TRBD2 (5 bases each). Per the germline V gene, CDR1 is SGHTA and CDR2 is FQGNSA. V shed 1 base and J shed 3 bases, with 14 bases lying between them. The CDR3 runs 16 residues. CDR3: CASSLVGTVGTDTQYF. The DNA of the CDR3 is TGTGCCAGCAGCTTAGTAGGGACGGTCGGTACAGATACGCAGTATTTT.

This clonotype was counted at least ten times. V gene TRBV20-1 combines with J gene TRBJ1-1; D is possibly TRBD1 (5 bases). Germline CDR1 reads DFQATT; CDR2 reads SNEGSKA (reference sequence). CDR3 length equals 13 residues. V shed 5 bases and J shed 3 bases, with 13 bases lying between them. CDR3 sequence: CSAARAGHTEAFF. DNA for the CDR3: TGCAGTGCTGCCCGGGCAGGGCACACTGAAGCTTTCTTT.

The chain couples TRBV7-9 to TRBJ2-7; 10 bases align to TRBD2. Germline values: CDR1 SEHNR, CDR2 FQNEAQ (reference sequence). J gave up 3 bases and V 3 bases, and 8 bases lay outside the gene matches. The CDR3 length is 16 residues. The CDR3 nucleotides are TGTGCCAGCAGCTTGACCGTAGCGGGAGGTTTCTACGAGCAGTACTTC. It encodes CASSLTVAGGFYEQYF.

This chain's CDR3 is CASSFEGSAEAFF. CDR3 DNA: TGTGCCAGCAGCTTCGAAGGGTCTGCTGAAGCTTTCTTT. The V and J genes are TRBV7-6 and TRBJ1-1; D not certain. Germline V lookup: CDR1 SGHVS, CDR2 FNYEAQ. CDR3 length: 13 amino acids. The V and J ends lost 3 bases and 6 bases respectively, with 11 bases between them.

The table lists this clonotype with many counts. The chain carries TRBV3-1 and TRBJ2-7; 10 bases fit TRBD1. V gave up 5 bases and J gave up 3 bases; unmatched junction bases: 4. The CDR3 runs 14 residues. CDR1 and CDR2 (germline): LGHDT, YNNKEL (reference sequence). Here the CDR3 reads CASSSRDRGYEQYF. CDR3 nucleotide sequence: TGTGCCAGCAGCTCCCGGGACAGGGGCTACGAGCAGTACTTC.

This clonotype was seen ten or more times. The V call is TRBV9, the J call TRBJ2-1; 13 nucleotides line up with TRBD2. CDR1 and CDR2 from the germline V gene are SGDLS and YYNGEE. Unmatched junction bases numbered 4, after V lost 0 bases and J lost 7 bases. This CDR3 contains 16 residues. The CDR3 sequence is CASSVDGTSGVNEQFF. The CDR3 coding sequence is TGTGCCAGCAGCGTAGATGGGACTAGCGGGGTAAATGAGCAGTTCTTC. Filled out from reference TRBV9 and TRBJ2-1, the complete variable domain reads DSGVTQTPKHLITATGQRVTLRCSPRSGDLSVYWYQQSLDQGLQFLIQYYNGEERAKGNILERFSAQQFPDLHSELNLSSLELGDSALYFCASSVDGTSGVNEQFFGPGTRLTVL.

This clonotype was observed once. The chain joins TRBV7-6 to TRBJ2-1, with TRBD2 matching over 12 bases. Trimming cost V 5 bases and J 7 bases; bases outside gene matches: 9. The CDR3 sequence is 16 residues long. Germline V lookup: CDR1 SGHVS, CDR2 FNYEAQ. As DNA, the CDR3 is TGTGCCAGCAGCCCCGGGACTAGCGGGCCGGGGAATGAGCAGTTCTTC. Translating gives CASSPGTSGPGNEQFF.

This clonotype was seen at least ten times. This sequence joins TRBV7-8 and TRBJ2-7; TRBD2 matches at 11 bases. This CDR3 region has 17 residues. Germline CDR1 SGHVS, CDR2 FQNEAQ. J lost 4 bases, V lost 3 bases, and 11 bases had no gene match. The CDR3 region is CASSFEDTSGSFYEQYF. The DNA of the CDR3 is TGTGCCAGCAGCTTCGAGGACACTAGCGGGAGCTTTTACGAGCAGTACTTC.

In this sample, this clonotype turned up a few times. The rearrangement joins TRBV4-3 to TRBJ2-1; the D gene is possibly TRBD1 (6 bases). Trimming removed 0 bases from V and 5 bases from J, with 11 bases in between. The CDR3 loop spans 15 amino acids. CDR1 is LGHNA, CDR2 YSLEER, per germline. DNA of the CDR3: TGCGCCAGCAGCCAAGACGTCGGACAGCACAATGAGCAGTTCTTC. It yields the protein CASSQDVGQHNEQFF.

This clonotype was seen many times. The gene calls are TRBV30 and TRBJ1-2, with a tentative D call TRBD1 (5 bases). The CDR3 extends over 13 amino acids. Germline CDR1 GTSNPN, CDR2 SVGIG (reference sequence). V dropped 2 bases and J dropped 5 bases, with 12 bases sitting between them. The CDR3, as DNA: TGTGCCTGGAGTCAGGGCCTTGGGTATGGCTACACCTTC. This codes for CAWSQGLGYGYTF.

This chain connects TRBV11-2 to TRBJ2-7; 13 nucleotides align to TRBD2. V shed 5 bases and J 7 bases; nucleotides not matched to a gene: 11. CDR3 length: 16 amino acids. Germline V CDR1 and CDR2: SGHAT, FQNNGV. The CDR3, as DNA: TGTGCCAGCAGCGGGACTAGCGGGAACTCGGCGGAGGAGCAGTACTTC. As protein: CASSGTSGNSAEEQYF. Full variable domain (missing parts from reference TRBV11-2 and TRBJ2-7): EAGVAQSPRYKIIEKRQSVAFWCNPISGHATLYWYQQILGQGPKLLIQFQNNGVVDDSQLPKDRFSAERLKGVDSTLKIQPAKLEDSAVYLCASSGTSGNSAEEQYFGPGTRLTVT.

V is TRBV2 and J is TRBJ1-1; D is undetermined. Trimming left V 3 bases short and J 8 bases short, with 10 bases between. The CDR3 is made up of 12 amino acids. CDR1 SNHLY and CDR2 FYNNEI come from the germline V gene. As DNA, the CDR3 is TGTGCCAGCAGTGAGGGCGTCAAAGAAGCTTTCTTT. This sequence encodes CASSEGVKEAFF. Full variable domain (outside the CDR3, taken from reference TRBV2 and TRBJ1-1): EPEVTQTPSHQVTQMGQEVILRCVPISNHLYFYWYRQILGQKVEFLVSFYNNEISEKSEIFDDQFSVERPDGSNFTLKIRSTKLEDSAMYFCASSEGVKEAFFGQGTRLTVV.

V and J are TRBV28 and TRBJ2-7; D may be TRBD1 (6 bases). The CDR3 length is 14 residues. The germline V gene encodes CDR1 MDHEN and CDR2 SYDVKM. Trimming took off 5 bases at V and 5 bases at J, with 16 bases between the two ends. The DNA of the CDR3 is TGTGCCAGCAGTGGGGGAAGGGGGTGGGACGAGCAGTACTTC. Translated, it gives CASSGGRGWDEQYF.